Given below is one T cell receptor (beta chain) in context. This entry is derived from a study of shared clonotypes between healthy human individuals. V was shortened by 2 bases and J by 2 bases, with 16 bases between the two germline ends. This CDR3 has 16 residues. Germline V CDR1 and CDR2: MDHEN, SYDVKM. CD45RO-negative CD8 cells positively selected for CCR7 made up the naive population, which excluded terminally differentiated effector memory CD45RA+ cells. The repertoire was sequenced with immunoSEQ multiplex PCR; TCRdb's copy has only in-frame clones and lacks some. The sample holds 2 million or so clones; approximately 95% are singletons and the top ten take roughly 1%.

J is TRBJ2-7 and V is TRBV28; D is perhaps TRBD1 (7 bases). Specimen: naive CD8+ T cells sorted from blood. This sequence was found in a man between 18 and 29 years old in good health. CDR3 sequence: CASSLSFDREAYEQYF. CDR3 in DNA: TGTGCCAGCAGTTTAAGTTTCGACAGGGAGGCCTACGAGCAGTACTTC.